This record covers a single T cell receptor (beta chain). The source of the sample is a study of CD8 T cells in Susac syndrome. Random hexamers were used to reverse transcribe an amount of roughly 0.45 to 1 ug RNA. One entry per CDR3 protein results from TCRdb running MiXCR on the immunoSEQ multiplex PCR reads. The table records 200,000 to 250,000 distinct CDR3 sequences, more than 85% of them present only once. Treatment-naive patients with stable or active relapsing-remitting disease served as multiple sclerosis controls. Bulk CD8+ and CD4+ cells came from magnetic negative isolation; CD8+ TEMRA by FACS. The clonotype comes from a human donor with multiple sclerosis. What was sequenced was CD8+ T cells from PBMCs.

The CDR3 nucleotides are TGTGCCAGCAGCCTCGGGACTTGGGACTACGAGCAGTACTTC. Amino acids: CASSLGTWDYEQYF. The genes are TRBV7-2 and TRBJ2-7; D perhaps matches TRBD2 (6 bases). The CDR3 sequence is 14 residues long. V was pared by 5 bases and J by 3 bases, with 14 bases between. Germline assignment: CDR1 SGHTA and CDR2 FQGNSA. The full variable domain, with the rest looked up from reference TRBV7-2 and TRBJ2-7, is GAGVSQSPSNKVTEKGKDVELRCDPISGHTALYWYRQSLGQGLEFLIYFQGNSAPDKSGLPSDRFSAERTGGSVSTLTIQRTQQEDSAVYLCASSLGTWDYEQYFGPGTRLTVT.